Presented here are 13 T cell receptor beta chains from one specimen sequenced in a study of blood T cell repertoires in COVID-19 (dated by TCRdb to about 2020). Receptor libraries were prepared by the immunoSEQ multiplex PCR assay. TCRdb took this table from immuneACCESS and kept in-frame rearrangements with V and J called. Such tables lack part of the clones; where checked against another copy, unresolved V genes explain under half of the gap, and the rest is unexplained. The sample has around 93,000 clones on record, roughly 82% of them singletons. The ten largest make up around a sixth of the sample. Sequencing used peripheral blood. The receptors originated from a man of 80 years or more with acute or convalescent COVID-19.

The genes are TRBV7-9 and TRBJ2-7; D perhaps matches TRBD2 (5 bases). This CDR3 spans 15 amino acids. V was shortened by 8 bases and J by 7 bases, with 24 bases between the two germline ends. Looked up from germline, CDR1 is SEHNR and CDR2 is FQNEAQ (reference sequence). The CDR3, as DNA: TGTGCCAGCCGCCTTTCCTCGGGATCCTTTGGGGAGCAGTACTTC. This codes for CASRLSSGSFGEQYF.

The genes are TRBV28 and TRBJ1-1; D unresolved. The CDR3 extends over 13 amino acids. Germline V gene sequence: CDR1 MDHEN, CDR2 SYDVKM. Trimming shortened V by 1 base and J by 8 bases, and 11 bases separated the two germline ends. The CDR3 protein is CASSLLAGLEAFF. The CDR3 nucleotides are TGTGCCAGCAGTTTATTGGCCGGGTTAGAAGCTTTCTTT.

The V call is TRBV6-5, the J call TRBJ1-2; perhaps TRBD1 as D (5 bases). CDR3 length: 15 residues. Trimming removed 2 bases from V and 7 bases from J, with 17 bases in between. The V gene's germline CDR1 is MNHEY and CDR2 SVGAGI. The CDR3 nucleotides are TGTGCCAGCAGTTACGAGGGAGGGGTAGTAGGTGGCTACACCTTC. Its translation: CASSYEGGVVGGYTF.

CDR3 region: CASSMLAGDPAQETQYF. In nucleotides, the CDR3 is TGTGCCAGCAGTATGCTAGCGGGAGACCCCGCCCAAGAGACCCAGTACTTC. The chain joins TRBV25-1 to TRBJ2-5, with 10 bases aligning to TRBD2. Germline V gives CDR1 MGHDK, CDR2 SYGVNS. V dropped 5 bases and J dropped 1; count of bases not matched to a gene: 10. The length of the CDR3 is 17 residues.

The chain employs TRBV18 and TRBJ1-5; D call uncertain. V was clipped by 4 bases and J by 4 bases, with 11 bases between them. This CDR3 contains 14 residues. The germline V gene encodes CDR1 KGHSH and CDR2 LQKENI. The CDR3 sequence is CASSLEQTNQPQHF. The CDR3 nucleotides are TGTGCCAGCTCACTCGAACAGACAAATCAGCCCCAGCATTTT.

In this sample, this clone turned up a few times. The CDR3 region is CASSLGMPDLASLEQYF. The CDR3 nucleotides are TGTGCCAGCAGCTTAGGGATGCCGGACTTAGCCTCACTCGAGCAGTACTTC. The chain has TRBV7-6 and TRBJ2-7; weak D call: TRBD2 (5 bases). V was pared by 1 base and J by 6 bases, with 22 bases between. This CDR3 has 17 amino acids. Germline CDR1 reads SGHVS; CDR2 reads FNYEAQ. Complete variable domain (other parts from reference TRBV7-6 and TRBJ2-7): GAGVSQSPRYKVTKRGQDVALRCDPISGHVSLYWYRQALGQGPEFLTYFNYEAQQDKSGLPNDRFSAERPEGSISTLTIQRTEQRDSAMYRCASSLGMPDLASLEQYFGPGTRLTVT.

In DNA, the CDR3 is TGTGCCAGCAGCTTAGCCCCGGTACAGAGCACAGATACGCAGTATTTT. Protein: CASSLAPVQSTDTQYF. The V call is TRBV7-6, the J call TRBJ2-3; D gene uncertain. The CDR3 spans 16 residues. Germline CDR1 reads SGHVS; CDR2 reads FNYEAQ. V gave up 0 bases and J gave up 0 bases, with 10 bases separating them.

The rearrangement links TRBV9 to TRBJ2-3; D possibly corresponds to TRBD1 (6 bases). Germline-derived CDR1 and CDR2 are SGDLS and YYNGEE. The CDR3 covers 16 residues. Trimming removed 2 bases at V and 0 bases at J, with 13 bases between. For the CDR3, the DNA is TGTGCCAGCAGCGTCTCCGGGACACTTAGCACAGATACGCAGTATTTT. This encodes CASSVSGTLSTDTQYF.

The chain links TRBV7-8 to TRBJ1-2; TRBD1 matches 7 bases. The ends lost 1 base at V and 0 bases at J; junction bases unmatched: 2. The length of the CDR3 is 15 residues. Germline V gene data show CDR1 as SGHVS and CDR2 as FQNEAQ. In DNA, the CDR3 is TGTGCCAGCAGCTTAGGGACAGGTCCTAACTATGGCTACACCTTC. It encodes CASSLGTGPNYGYTF.

This clone is a singleton in its sample. The rearrangement joins TRBV19 to TRBJ2-3; D might be TRBD2 (5 bases). Looked up from germline, CDR1 is LNHDA and CDR2 is SQIVND (reference sequence). The CDR3 is made up of 14 amino acids. The V end lost 3 bases, the J end lost 5 bases, and 12 bases lay between the germline ends. CDR3 coding DNA: TGTGCCAGTAGTATCGCCCTAGCACAAGATACGCAGTATTTT. Residues: CASSIALAQDTQYF.

The chain links TRBV27 to TRBJ2-1, with 9 bases aligning to TRBD2. The CDR3 loop spans 18 amino acids. V lost 4 bases and J lost 1; bases outside the gene matches: 11. CDR1 and CDR2 from the germline V gene are MNHEY and SMNVEV (reference sequence). CDR3 sequence reads: CASSYLAGGVGSYNEQFF. In nucleotides, the CDR3 is TGTGCCAGCAGTTACCTGGCGGGGGGGGTTGGATCCTACAATGAGCAGTTCTTC.

This clone was seen a few times. J is TRBJ2-1 and V is TRBV29-1, with a tentative D call TRBD2 (6 bases). V was pared by 4 bases and J by 3 bases, with 7 bases between. Germline V gene lookup returns CDR1 SQVTM and CDR2 ANQGSEA. The CDR3 has 12 amino acids. Written as DNA, the CDR3 is TGCAGCGTTGCCGGGGGCTACAATGAGCAGTTCTTC. Protein sequence: CSVAGGYNEQFF.

The genes are TRBV19 and TRBJ1-5; 10 bases map to TRBD1. V lost 7 bases to trimming and J lost 0 bases; unmatched junction nucleotides: 6. The CDR3 sequence is 16 residues long. Germline values: CDR1 LNHDA, CDR2 SQIVND (reference sequence). The CDR3 nucleotides are TGTGCCAGTAAAGGCTGGGACAGGGGTAGCAATCAGCCCCAGCATTTT. This gives the protein CASKGWDRGSNQPQHF.